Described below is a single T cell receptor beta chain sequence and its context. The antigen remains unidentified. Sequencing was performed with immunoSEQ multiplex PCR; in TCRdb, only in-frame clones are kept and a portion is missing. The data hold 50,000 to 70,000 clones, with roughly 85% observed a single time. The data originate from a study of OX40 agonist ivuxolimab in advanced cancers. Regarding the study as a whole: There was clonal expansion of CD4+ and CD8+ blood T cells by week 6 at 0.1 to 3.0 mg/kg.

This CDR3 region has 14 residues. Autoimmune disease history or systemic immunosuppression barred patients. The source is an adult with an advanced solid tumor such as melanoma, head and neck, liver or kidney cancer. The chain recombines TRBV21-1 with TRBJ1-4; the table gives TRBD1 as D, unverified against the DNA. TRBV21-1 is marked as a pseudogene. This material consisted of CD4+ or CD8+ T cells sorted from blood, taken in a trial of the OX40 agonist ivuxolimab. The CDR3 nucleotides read TGTGCCAGCCCGGACAGGGCAACTAATGAAAAACTGTTTTTT. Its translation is CASPDRATNEKLFF.